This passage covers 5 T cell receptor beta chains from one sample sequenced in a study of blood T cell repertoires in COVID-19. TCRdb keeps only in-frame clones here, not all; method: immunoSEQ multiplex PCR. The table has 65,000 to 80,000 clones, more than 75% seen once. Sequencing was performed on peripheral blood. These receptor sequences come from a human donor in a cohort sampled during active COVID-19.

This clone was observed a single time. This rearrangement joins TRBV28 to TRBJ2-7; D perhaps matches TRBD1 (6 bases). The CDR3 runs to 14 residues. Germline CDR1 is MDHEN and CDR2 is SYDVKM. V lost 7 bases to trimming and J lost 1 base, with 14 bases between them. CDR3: CASTLPGQSYEQYF. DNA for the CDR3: TGTGCCAGCACCCTTCCGGGACAATCCTACGAGCAGTACTTC.

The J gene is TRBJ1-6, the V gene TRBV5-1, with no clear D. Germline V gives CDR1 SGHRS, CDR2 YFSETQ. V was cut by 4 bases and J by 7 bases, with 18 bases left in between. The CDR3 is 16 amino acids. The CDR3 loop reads CASSQLQAQLNSPLHF. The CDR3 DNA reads TGCGCCAGCAGCCAGTTGCAGGCCCAGTTGAATTCACCCCTCCACTTT. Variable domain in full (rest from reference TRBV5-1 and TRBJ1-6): KAGVTQTPRYLIKTRGQQVTLSCSPISGHRSVSWYQQTPGQGLQFLFEYFSETQRNKGNFPGRFSGRQFSNSRSEMNVSTLELGDSALYLCASSQLQAQLNSPLHFGNGTRLTVT.

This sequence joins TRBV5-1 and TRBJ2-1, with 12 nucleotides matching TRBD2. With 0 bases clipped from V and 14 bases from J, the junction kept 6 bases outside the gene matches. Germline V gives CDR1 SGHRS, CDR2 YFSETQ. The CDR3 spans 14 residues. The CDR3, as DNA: TGCGCCAGCAGCTTGGGGACTAGCGGGGAGGTGGAGTTCTTC. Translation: CASSLGTSGEVEFF.

This chain's CDR3 is CASSESGGISYEQYF. The DNA for the CDR3 is TGTGCCAGCAGTGAATCAGGGGGGATCTCCTACGAGCAGTACTTC. J is TRBJ2-7 and V is TRBV6-1; a possible D gene is TRBD1 (7 bases). Germline lookup yields CDR1 MNHNS and CDR2 SASEGT. The CDR3 is made up of 15 amino acids. The germline V and J ends were trimmed by 2 bases and 0 bases, with 11 bases remaining between them.

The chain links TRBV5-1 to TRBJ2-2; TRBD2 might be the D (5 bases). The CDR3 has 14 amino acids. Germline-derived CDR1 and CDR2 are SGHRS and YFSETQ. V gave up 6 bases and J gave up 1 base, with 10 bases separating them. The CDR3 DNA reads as TGCGCCAGCACCCGAGCGGAGAACACCGGGGAGCTGTTTTTT. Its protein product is CASTRAENTGELFF.